The rows below give T cell receptor beta chains drawn from one sample of a study of cytomegalovirus exposure and HLA in healthy donors. Generated by immunoSEQ multiplex PCR, the TCRdb table keeps only in-frame clones and is missing some. In the table there are 100,000 to 150,000 clones, 77% of which are singletons. What was sequenced was PBMCs. The receptors shown here come from a woman between 40 and 55 years old in good health and CMV-seronegative. Both conserved end residues are part of each CDR3. The order of the fields is J gene, D gene, V gene, CDR3 protein. The D gene is left open where the match is weak.

TRBJ1-1,TRBD1,TRBV19,CASSGRTGGGTEAFF
TRBJ2-1,.,TRBV27,CASSFPDYLSYNEQFF
TRBJ1-3,.,TRBV21-1,CASSPRQGSGNTIYF
TRBJ1-3,TRBD1,TRBV9,CASSAWGTVSGNTIYF
TRBJ2-7,.,TRBV5-1,CASSLSGTLSYEQYF
TRBJ1-2,.,TRBV7-9,CASSTRGRGYTF
TRBJ2-3,TRBD2,TRBV15,CATSRDAFTSADTQYF
TRBJ1-4,TRBD1,TRBV5-1,CASSLANPTGSNEKLFF
TRBJ2-3,TRBD2,TRBV28,CASRSAGTAHTQYF
TRBJ1-4,.,TRBV30,CAFAGRSNEKLFF
TRBJ2-2,.,TRBV4-3,CASSQDTGLGELFF
TRBJ1-4,TRBD1,TRBV5-4,CASSQRQGQEKLFF
TRBJ2-7,TRBD2,TRBV7-8,CASSLEGGGAYEQYF
TRBJ1-3,.,TRBV5-1,CASSLKPGGVGNTIYF
TRBJ1-4,.,TRBV18,CASSLMDTATNEKLFF
TRBJ1-3,.,TRBV7-3,CASSLDGSSGNTIYF
TRBJ2-2,.,TRBV7-3,CASSFAYGELFF
TRBJ1-2,.,TRBV4-3,CASSQDPARGAGYTF
TRBJ2-7,TRBD1,TRBV30,CAWSPGTGQPYEQYF
TRBJ2-7,.,TRBV5-4,CASSFPQGREQYF
TRBJ1-5,.,TRBV7-8,CASSLEGQFSYQPQHF
TRBJ2-1,.,TRBV7-3,CASSLRGGVDEQFF
TRBJ1-2,.,TRBV7-9,CASSSTELYGYTF
TRBJ1-1,TRBD1,TRBV10-3,CAISVNRGMNTEAFF
TRBJ2-1,TRBD2,TRBV5-6,CASSLLGLADFHEQFF